This section outlines one TCR beta chain sequence together with its context. Its antigen is not identified. The sequencing template was cDNA reverse transcribed from extracted RNA. The protocol was immunoSEQ multiplex PCR, while the TCRdb copy is restricted to in-frame clones and leaves out a portion. The table records around 140,000 clones, around 86% of them present only once. Peripheral blood, together with lesional scalp punch biopsies, was collected from alopecia areata patients. This specimen comes from a study of CD8+ T cells in alopecia areata. Study as a whole: Each day, treated patients took oral tofacitinib twice, at 5 to 10 mg per dose.

Germline V gene data show CDR1 as MNHEY and CDR2 as SMNVEV (reference sequence). V lost 0 bases, J lost 4 bases, and 9 bases lay in between. This CDR3 spans 15 amino acids. Study-level points and caveats: Compared with normal scalp, lesional scalp had higher clonality and more expanded CD8+ clones.

The source of this sequence is a human donor with alopecia areata. The sample here was CD8+ T cells sorted from blood, taken at week 0. This chain joins TRBV27 and TRBJ2-2; D may be TRBD1 or TRBD2 (5 bases each). CDR3 bases: TGTGCCAGCAGTTTATCGTCAGGGAGCACCGGGGAGCTGTTTTTT. This translates into CASSLSSGSTGELFF.